A single TCR beta chain is shown here with its context. Its recognized antigen is unknown. Base qualities were left out, and no much larger clone turns up one base away. The data stem from a study of blood T cell repertoires in COVID-19 (dated by TCRdb to the early 2020s). For context, the study as a whole: Samples from collaborators originated in the United States, Italy and Spain and spanned both the acute and convalescent phases of COVID-19. The dataset comprised deeply sampled blood TCRbeta repertoires from subjects exposed to, actively infected with, or recovered from COVID-19. The repertoires were released in a freely available public database intended as a resource for research on the immune response to SARS-CoV-2. Samples came from the ongoing ImmuneRACE study (first 160 participants) plus 1,254 subjects from 6 global collaborators. The material from the prospective study consisted of cDNA or gDNA derived from T cells, B-cell-depleted T cells, or PBMCs. Where HLA class I and class II types were available, the types were taken from metadata supplied by the sample provider, not from assay-based typing. A de-identified subject ID, COVID-19 status, age in years and sex were almost always included in the sample metadata. Overall results and qualifications from the work: The amount of clinical and demographic metadata varied by source and participant and was provided uncurated.

Each collaborating institution followed its own protocols to collect whole blood in K2EDTA tubes. Collaborator samples were shipped for TCRbeta analysis as frozen whole blood, isolated PBMCs, or DNA extracted from either sample type. The immunoSEQ Assay, a bias-controlled multiplex PCR, was used to amplify TCRbeta CDR3 regions from genomic DNA. Per the authors' processing: Within the assay, amplification of reference gene primers was used to estimate how many nucleated cells each sample contained. To quantify the absolute abundance of each unique TCRbeta CDR3 rearrangement, sequence reads were collapsed and filtered. For each sample, productive Simpson clonality was calculated as the square root of Simpson's diversity index across productive rearrangements. This is the immuneACCESS table as TCRdb keeps it, with only in-frame sequences that have V and J called. A part of the clones is gone; compared with another copy, unresolved V genes explain less than half, and the rest is unexplained. The V and J calls and clone size were taken over from that table, and D and trimming were inferred from the DNA. In all, the sample holds under 150,000 clones, and around 83% of those were seen once. Approximately 4.3% of the sample comes from the top ten.

The CDR3 covers 15 residues, taking in both the cysteine and the phenylalanine. The read is trimmed to its CDR3 DNA, 45 bases read in frame from base 1. The junction carries 15 bases between V and J, which are trimmed by 7 bases and 0 bases respectively. The germline V gene (reference sequence) yields MNHEY for CDR1 and SMNVEV for CDR2. The sequenced sample was peripheral blood. The TCR was taken from a human donor in a cohort sampled during active COVID-19. This chain joins TRBV27 to TRBJ1-2; tentative D gene TRBD1, with 6 bases matching. The sequenced DNA is TGTGCCAGCACTCGGGAAGGGGGTGCTAACTATGGCTACACCTTC. Protein translation: CASTREGGANYGYTF.